This T cell receptor beta chain originates from a study of response to subunit inactivated influenza vaccine. This clonotype appeared a few times. What it binds is unknown. TCRdb re-derived calls from the RT-PCR reads in MiXCR, one entry per CDR3 protein. The table records approximately 230,000 distinct CDR3 sequences, about 12% of them present only once. Germline lookup yields CDR1 MDHEN and CDR2 SYDVKM. This CDR3 region has 14 residues. V gave up 3 bases and J gave up 10 bases; unmatched junction bases: 4. Study-wide results and caveats: Only a handful of new T cells, the authors suggested, are recruited with each seasonal influenza vaccination.

V gene TRBV28 combines with J gene TRBJ2-2; 11 bases line up with TRBD2. The origin of this receptor is a man aged 50 to 59 who received an inactivated influenza vaccine. The specimen was non-naive T cells sorted from PBMCs, collected 14 to 15 days before vaccination. Here the CDR3 DNA reads TGTGCCAGCAGTTTTAGCGGGAGGGCGAAGGAGCTGTTTTTT. Translation gives CASSFSGRAKELFF.